Below are 2 T cell receptor beta chains sequenced from a single sample in a study of blood T cell repertoires in COVID-19. Assay: immunoSEQ multiplex PCR; the TCRdb copy retains only in-frame clones and omits some. In the table there are about 320,000 clones, roughly nine tenths of which are singletons. Sample: PBMCs or T cells enriched from blood (not recorded which). The receptor source for this set is a man in his sixties who had recovered from COVID-19.

This rearrangement joins TRBV11-1 to TRBJ2-5, with 9 bases lining up with TRBD1. V gave up 2 bases and J gave up 4 bases; unmatched junction bases: 2. Germline CDR1 reads SGHAT; CDR2 reads FQDESV (reference sequence). The CDR3 extends over 14 amino acids. As DNA, the CDR3 is TGTGCCAGCAGCTTATGGGACAGGGCAGAGACCCAGTACTTC. Translation: CASSLWDRAETQYF. The complete variable domain, with remaining parts taken from reference TRBV11-1 and TRBJ2-5, reads EAEVAQSPRYKITEKSQAVAFWCDPISGHATLYWYRQILGQGPELLVQFQDESVVDDSQLPKDRFSAERLKGVDSTLKIQPAELGDSAMYLCASSLWDRAETQYFGPGTRLLVL.

The CDR3 DNA is TGTGCCATCTCCAGGGTAGGGGCAGGGGGCCACGAGCAGTACTTC. It codes for CAISRVGAGGHEQYF. The chain is built from TRBV6-5 and TRBJ2-7, with 8 bases identical to TRBD1. The CDR3 runs to 15 residues. Germline CDR1 MNHEY, CDR2 SVGAGI. The V gene end was trimmed by 10 bases and the J gene end by 5 bases; junction bases not matched to a gene: 16.